A selection of T cell receptor beta chains follows, all from one sample in a study of blood T cell repertoires in COVID-19. Profiled with immunoSEQ multiplex PCR; TCRdb holds only in-frame clones, not every one. The data contain 150,000 to 200,000 clones, over 75% of them singletons. Sequenced input: PBMCs or T cells enriched from blood (not recorded which). Every receptor here comes from a human donor with acute COVID-19. The donor label of this sample is uncertain. Both conserved end residues are part of each CDR3. Fields, in order: J gene, clone size, D gene, V gene, CDR3 protein, CDR3 DNA. The D gene is left open where the match is weak. The size field is filled for only some rows; it gives once, few, many or a size class.

>TRBJ1-2|-|-|TRBV7-2
CASSYKGGVSYGYTF
TGTGCCAGCAGCTATAAGGGGGGGGTCTCCTATGGCTACACCTTC
>TRBJ1-1|-|-|TRBV6-5
CASRNLNTEAFF
TGTGCCAGCAGAAACCTAAACACTGAAGCTTTCTTT
>TRBJ1-3|-|-|TRBV11-1
CASSEERALSGNTIYF
TGTGCCAGCAGCGAAGAGAGGGCCCTCTCTGGAAACACCATATATTTT
>TRBJ2-7|-|-|TRBV19
CASSPGTKYEQYF
TGTGCCAGTAGTCCCGGGACAAAATACGAGCAGTACTTC
>TRBJ1-6|-|TRBD1|TRBV18
CASLSGGTVNSPLHF
TGTGCCAGCCTATCTGGCGGGACAGTTAATTCACCCCTCCACTTT
>TRBJ2-7|once|-|TRBV27
CASSLVVAGAYEQYF
TGTGCCAGCAGTTTAGTTGTCGCGGGGGCGTACGAGCAGTACTTC
>TRBJ2-1|-|-|TRBV10-3
CATQWVRTVDNEQFF
TGTGCCACCCAGTGGGTAAGAACAGTGGACAATGAGCAGTTCTTC
>TRBJ2-2|-|-|TRBV24-1
CATSDLQGDTGELFF
TGTGCCACCAGTGATTTGCAAGGGGACACCGGGGAGCTGTTTTTT
>TRBJ1-5|-|TRBD1|TRBV10-1
CASSNRGHQPQHF
TGCGCCAGCTCCAACAGGGGACATCAGCCCCAGCATTTT
>TRBJ1-6|-|-|TRBV11-2
CASSFMKGRNHLHF
TGTGCCAGCAGCTTTATGAAGGGGCGAAATCACCTCCACTTT
>TRBJ2-3|-|TRBD2|TRBV30
CAWSVVAGGTDTQYF
TGTGCCTGGAGTGTGGTAGCGGGGGGAACAGATACGCAGTATTTT
>TRBJ2-3|few|TRBD2|TRBV2
CASRAAGSTDTQYF
TGTGCCAGCAGAGCAGCGGGGTCCACAGATACGCAGTATTTT
>TRBJ1-1|-|TRBD1|TRBV6-5
CASSYSTGATEAFF
TGTGCCAGCAGTTACTCGACAGGGGCCACTGAAGCTTTCTTT
>TRBJ2-1|-|-|TRBV19
CASSKQGRENEQFF
TGTGCCAGTAGCAAACAGGGTAGGGAAAATGAGCAGTTCTTC
>TRBJ1-2|few|TRBD1|TRBV7-3
CASSPGQGDGYTF
TGTGCCAGCAGCCCGGGACAGGGCGATGGCTACACCTTC
>TRBJ2-7|-|TRBD1|TRBV5-1
CASSPAGTVSYEQYF
TGCGCCAGCAGCCCGGCCGGGACAGTCTCCTACGAGCAGTACTTC
>TRBJ2-1|-|-|TRBV4-2
CASSQVGSDNEQFF
TGTGCCAGCAGCCAAGTAGGTAGCGACAATGAGCAGTTCTTC